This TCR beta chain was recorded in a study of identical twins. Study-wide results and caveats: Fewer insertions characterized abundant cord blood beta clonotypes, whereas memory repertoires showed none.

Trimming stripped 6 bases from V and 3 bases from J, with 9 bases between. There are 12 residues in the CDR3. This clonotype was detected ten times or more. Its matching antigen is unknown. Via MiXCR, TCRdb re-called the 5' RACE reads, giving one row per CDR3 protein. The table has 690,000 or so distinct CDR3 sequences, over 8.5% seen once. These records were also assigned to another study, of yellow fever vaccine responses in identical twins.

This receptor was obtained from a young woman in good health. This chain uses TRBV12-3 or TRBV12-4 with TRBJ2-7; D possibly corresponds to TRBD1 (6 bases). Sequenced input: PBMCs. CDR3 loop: CASSTTGYEQYF. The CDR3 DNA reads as TGTGCCAGCAGCACGACAGGCTACGAGCAGTACTTC.